What follows are 10 T cell receptor beta chains derived from one specimen sequenced in a study of tumor-infiltrating lymphocytes in localized non-small cell lung cancer. Measured with immunoSEQ multiplex PCR; TCRdb has only the in-frame clones, and not every one. Here the sample spans 10,000 to 15,000 clones, approximately 66% being singletons. The sequenced sample was lung tumor tissue. The source is a human donor with non-small cell lung cancer.

The chain joins TRBV9 to TRBJ2-1; 10 nucleotides match TRBD2. V lost 3 bases and J lost 8; bases outside the gene matches: 5. Germline loops: CDR1 SGDLS, CDR2 YYNGEE. The CDR3 is 14 amino acids. The CDR3 DNA reads as TGTGCCAGCAGCGACCGGACTAGCGGTGATGAGCAGTTCTTC. It is translated as CASSDRTSGDEQFF.

Concerning this clone: A junction end diverges from the germline sequence, so it may reflect a read error. This chain links TRBV7-9 with TRBJ2-1; D is unclear. CDR3 length: 12 amino acids. The germline gives CDR1 SEHNR, CDR2 FQNEAQ (reference sequence). The CDR3 spells CASSLGSLGKIF. The CDR3 DNA reads as TGTGCCAGCAGCTTAGGGAGTTTGGGGAAGATCTTC.

This clone was found a few times. The CDR3 DNA reads as TGCAGCGTTGAAAACCTAAACAATGAGCAGTTCTTC. Translated, it gives CSVENLNNEQFF. This chain uses TRBV29-1 with TRBJ2-1, with unresolved D. CDR1 SQVTM and CDR2 ANQGSEA come from the germline V gene. The CDR3 contains 12 residues. V gave up 2 bases and J gave up 5 bases, with 7 bases separating them.

The rearrangement links TRBV6-6 to TRBJ2-7; 8 bases are shared with TRBD1. After removal of 5 bases from V and 4 bases from J, the junction contained 13 bases not matched to a gene. Per germline, CDR1 MNHNY and CDR2 SVGAGI (reference sequence). The CDR3 sequence is 16 residues long. CDR3 bases: TGTGCCAGCAGTCCAAACACAGGGGGTATCGTTTACGAGCAGTACTTC. This encodes CASSPNTGGIVYEQYF.

This chain links TRBV9 with TRBJ2-1; 13 bases agree with TRBD2. Germline V gene lookup returns CDR1 SGDLS and CDR2 YYNGEE. Unmatched junction bases numbered 9, after V lost 4 bases and J lost 5 bases. The length of the CDR3 is 17 residues. The CDR3 here is CASSPRLAGGPDNEQFF. As DNA, the CDR3 is TGTGCCAGCAGCCCACGACTAGCGGGAGGTCCAGACAATGAGCAGTTCTTC.

V usage is TRBV5-1 and J usage is TRBJ2-5, with D possibly TRBD2 on 5 matching bases. V lost 2 bases and J 5 bases, leaving 10 bases between the germline ends. Germline V gene sequence: CDR1 SGHRS, CDR2 YFSETQ. CDR3 length equals 13 residues. CDR3 amino acids: CASSFPAEETQYF. In nucleotides, the CDR3 is TGCGCCAGCAGCTTTCCAGCGGAGGAGACCCAGTACTTC.

This clone was seen more than once but under ten times. The CDR3 DNA reads TGTGCCAGCAGCTTGATACAGGCCCCGAGCGATGAGCAGTTCTTC. As protein: CASSLIQAPSDEQFF. The chain is built from TRBV5-6 and TRBJ2-1; a weak D match, TRBD1 (5 bases). The germline V and J ends were trimmed by 1 base and 8 bases, with 16 bases remaining between them. The germline V gene has CDR1 SGHDT and CDR2 YYEEEE. The CDR3 extends over 15 amino acids.

The rearrangement links TRBV5-1 to TRBJ2-2, with 9 bases matching TRBD2. Trimming removed 1 base from V and 5 bases from J; junction bases left unmatched: 6. From germline, CDR1 is SGHRS and CDR2 YFSETQ. The CDR3 covers 16 residues. The CDR3 is CASSLFSGGGTGELFF. In DNA form, the CDR3 reads TGCGCCAGCAGCTTGTTTAGCGGGGGAGGTACCGGGGAGCTGTTTTTT.

This rearrangement joins TRBV19 to TRBJ1-6, with D perhaps TRBD1 (5 bases). The germline V gene has CDR1 LNHDA and CDR2 SQIVND (reference sequence). The CDR3 has 15 amino acids. Trimming pared 4 bases from V and 7 bases from J, leaving 14 bases between. CDR3 bases: TGTGCCAGTAGTACCTTAGTGAGGGACAATTCACCCCTCCACTTT. Translated: CASSTLVRDNSPLHF.

The J gene is TRBJ1-4, the V gene TRBV5-1; weak D call: TRBD1 (5 bases). With 4 bases removed from V and 8 bases from J, the gap between germline ends came to 12 bases. CDR3 size: 13 residues. Per germline, CDR1 SGHRS and CDR2 YFSETQ. CDR3 residues: CASSVDSREKLFF. The CDR3 coding sequence is TGCGCCAGCAGCGTTGACAGTCGGGAAAAACTGTTTTTT. Full variable domain (remainder filled in from reference TRBV5-1 and TRBJ1-4): KAGVTQTPRYLIKTRGQQVTLSCSPISGHRSVSWYQQTPGQGLQFLFEYFSETQRNKGNFPGRFSGRQFSNSRSEMNVSTLELGDSALYLCASSVDSREKLFFGSGTQLSVL.